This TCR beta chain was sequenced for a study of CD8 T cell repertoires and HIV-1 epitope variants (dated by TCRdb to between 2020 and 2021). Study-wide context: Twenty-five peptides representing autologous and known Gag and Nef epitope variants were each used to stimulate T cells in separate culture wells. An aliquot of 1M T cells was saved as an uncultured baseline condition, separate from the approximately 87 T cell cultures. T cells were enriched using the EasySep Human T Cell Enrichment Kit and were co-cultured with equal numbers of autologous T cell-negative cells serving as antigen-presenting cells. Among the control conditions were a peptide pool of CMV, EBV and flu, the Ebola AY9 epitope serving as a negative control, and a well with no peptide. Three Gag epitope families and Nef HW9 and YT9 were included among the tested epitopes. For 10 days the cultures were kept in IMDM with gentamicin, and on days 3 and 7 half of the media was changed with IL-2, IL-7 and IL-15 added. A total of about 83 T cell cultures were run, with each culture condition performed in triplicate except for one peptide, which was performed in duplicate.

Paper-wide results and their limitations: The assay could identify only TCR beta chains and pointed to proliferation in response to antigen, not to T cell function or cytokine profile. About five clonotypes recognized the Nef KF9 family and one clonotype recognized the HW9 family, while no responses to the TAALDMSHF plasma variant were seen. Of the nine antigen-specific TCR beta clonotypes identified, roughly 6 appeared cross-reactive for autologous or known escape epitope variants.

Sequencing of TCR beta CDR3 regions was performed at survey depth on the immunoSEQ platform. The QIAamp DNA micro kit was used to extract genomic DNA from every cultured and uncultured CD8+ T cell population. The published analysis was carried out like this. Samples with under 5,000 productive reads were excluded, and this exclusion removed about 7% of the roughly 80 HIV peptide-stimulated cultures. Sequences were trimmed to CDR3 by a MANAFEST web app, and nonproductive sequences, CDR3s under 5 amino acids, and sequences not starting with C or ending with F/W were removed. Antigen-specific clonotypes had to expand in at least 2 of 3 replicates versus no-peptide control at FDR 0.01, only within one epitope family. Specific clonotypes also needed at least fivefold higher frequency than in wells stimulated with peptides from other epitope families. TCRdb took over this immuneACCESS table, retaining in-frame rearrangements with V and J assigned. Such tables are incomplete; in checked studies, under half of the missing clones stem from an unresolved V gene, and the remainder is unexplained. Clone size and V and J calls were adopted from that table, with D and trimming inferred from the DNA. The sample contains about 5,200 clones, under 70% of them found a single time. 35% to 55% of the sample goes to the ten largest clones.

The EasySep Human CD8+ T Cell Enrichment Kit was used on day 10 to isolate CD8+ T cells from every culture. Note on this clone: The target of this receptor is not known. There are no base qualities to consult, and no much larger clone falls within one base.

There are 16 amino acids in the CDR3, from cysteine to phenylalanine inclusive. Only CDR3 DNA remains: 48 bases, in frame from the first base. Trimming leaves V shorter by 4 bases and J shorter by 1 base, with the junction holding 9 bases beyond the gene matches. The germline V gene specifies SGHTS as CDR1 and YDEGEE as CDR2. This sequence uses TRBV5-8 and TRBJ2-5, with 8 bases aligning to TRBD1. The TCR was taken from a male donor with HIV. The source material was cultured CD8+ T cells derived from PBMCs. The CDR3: CASSKGQGSFQETQYF. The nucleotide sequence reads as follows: TGTGCCAGCAGCAAAGGACAGGGTTCCTTCCAAGAGACCCAGTACTTC.